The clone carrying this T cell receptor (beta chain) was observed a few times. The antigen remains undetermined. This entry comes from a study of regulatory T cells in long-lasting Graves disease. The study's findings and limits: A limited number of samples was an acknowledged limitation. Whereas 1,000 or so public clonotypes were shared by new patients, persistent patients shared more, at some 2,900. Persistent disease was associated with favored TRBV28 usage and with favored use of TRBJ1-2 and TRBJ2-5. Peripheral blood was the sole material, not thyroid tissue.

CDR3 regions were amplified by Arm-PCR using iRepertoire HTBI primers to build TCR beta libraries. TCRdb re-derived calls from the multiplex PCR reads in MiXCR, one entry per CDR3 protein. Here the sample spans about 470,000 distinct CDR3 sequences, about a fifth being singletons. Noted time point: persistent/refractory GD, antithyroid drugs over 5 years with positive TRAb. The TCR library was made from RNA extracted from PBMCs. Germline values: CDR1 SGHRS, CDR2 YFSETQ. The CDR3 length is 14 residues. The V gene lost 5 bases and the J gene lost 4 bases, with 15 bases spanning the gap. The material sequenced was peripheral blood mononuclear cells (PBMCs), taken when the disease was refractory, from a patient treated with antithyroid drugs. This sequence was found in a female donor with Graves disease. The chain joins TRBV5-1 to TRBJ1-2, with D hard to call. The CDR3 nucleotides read TGCGCCAGCAGACTGACCAGGTCCGGCTATGGCTACACCTTC. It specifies CASRLTRSGYGYTF.